Below, 24 T cell receptor beta chains from the same sample are listed, as sequenced in a study of blood T cell repertoires in COVID-19. TCRdb's table, derived via immunoSEQ multiplex PCR, lists solely in-frame clones and lacks some. The sample records 200,000 to 250,000 clones, approximately 87% being singletons. Source material: peripheral blood. The receptor set was obtained from a woman aged 70-85 years with active or convalescent COVID-19.

This chain links TRBV4-3 with TRBJ2-2; TRBD1 might be the D (6 bases). V was cut by 0 bases and J by 5 bases, with 10 bases left in between. The length of the CDR3 is 15 residues. Germline V CDR1 and CDR2: LGHNA, YSLEER. The CDR3 coding sequence is TGCGCCAGCAGCCAAGATCAGGGGAGTACCGGGGAGCTGTTTTTT. This encodes CASSQDQGSTGELFF.

The chain combines TRBV18 with TRBJ1-6, with unresolved D. The V end was cut by 4 bases, the J end by 8 bases, with 15 bases between. This CDR3 contains 15 residues. Germline loops: CDR1 KGHSH, CDR2 LQKENI. The CDR3 loop is CASSLRANIDSPLHF. The CDR3 coding sequence is TGTGCCAGCTCACTGCGGGCCAACATAGATTCACCCCTCCACTTT.

The rearrangement links TRBV5-1 to TRBJ1-4; a possible D gene is TRBD1 (5 bases). This CDR3 contains 15 residues. The V end lost 4 bases, the J end lost 4 bases, and 14 bases lay between the germline ends. Germline CDR1 SGHRS, CDR2 YFSETQ. CDR3 sequence (DNA): TGCGCCAGCAGCAAAGCGCCGGGACTTAATGAAAAACTGTTTTTT. This encodes CASSKAPGLNEKLFF.

The rearrangement links TRBV7-9 to TRBJ2-2; possibly TRBD2 for D (5 bases). CDR3 length equals 13 residues. CDR1 is SEHNR and CDR2 is FQNEAQ in the germline V gene (reference sequence). The V and J ends lost 6 bases and 4 bases respectively, with 9 bases between them. As DNA, the CDR3 is TGTGCCAGCAGAGATGCGGGCACCGGGGAGCTGTTTTTT. Translating gives CASRDAGTGELFF.

This chain uses TRBV2 with TRBJ1-3; D uncertain. V was pared by 7 bases and J by 7 bases, with 14 bases between. CDR1 and CDR2 from the germline V gene are SNHLY and FYNNEI. This CDR3 has 13 residues. The CDR3 sequence: CASTPLGLNTIYF. CDR3 sequence (DNA): TGTGCCAGCACCCCTCTTGGGCTTAACACCATATATTTT.

The rearrangement joins TRBV5-1 to TRBJ2-4, with TRBD2 matching over 13 bases. Germline CDR1 reads SGHRS; CDR2 reads YFSETQ. The junction had 12 bases not matched to a gene; V was cut back by 2 bases and J by 1 base. The length of the CDR3 is 20 residues. The CDR3 nucleotides are TGCGCCAGCAGCTTCAGACAGGGGGGACTAGCGGGGAATGCCAAAAACATTCAGTACTTC. Amino acid sequence: CASSFRQGGLAGNAKNIQYF.

The V call is TRBV7-9, the J call TRBJ2-3; D call uncertain. Per the germline V gene, CDR1 is SEHNR and CDR2 is FQNEAQ (reference sequence). The CDR3 contains 11 residues. V lost 2 bases to trimming and J lost 8 bases, with 5 bases between them. The chain's CDR3 is CASSLSGTQYF. Here the CDR3 DNA reads TGTGCCAGCAGCTTATCCGGTACGCAGTATTTT. Supplemented by reference TRBV7-9 and TRBJ2-3, the full variable domain reads DTGVSQNPRHKITKRGQNVTFRCDPISEHNRLYWYRQTLGQGPEFLTYFQNEAQLEKSRLLSDRFSAERPKGSFSTLEIQRTEQGDSAMYLCASSLSGTQYFGPGTRLTVL.

The chain recombines TRBV4-3 with TRBJ1-2; D not certain. This CDR3 has 15 amino acids. From germline, CDR1 is LGHNA and CDR2 YSLEER. Trimming took 0 bases from V and 2 from J, leaving 10 bases between them. CDR3 DNA sequence: TGCGCCAGCAGCCAAGATACCCACGGGAACTATGGCTACACCTTC. Protein: CASSQDTHGNYGYTF.

The V and J genes are TRBV5-5 and TRBJ2-3, with a weak D call TRBD1 (6 bases). The CDR3 is 14 residues long. The V end was cut by 4 bases, the J end by 0 bases, with 9 bases between. CDR1 and CDR2 from the germline V gene are SGHKS and YYEKEE (reference sequence). The CDR3 coding sequence is TGTGCCAGCAGCGGACAGACTAGCACAGATACGCAGTATTTT. Encoded protein: CASSGQTSTDTQYF.

The chain has TRBV5-1 and TRBJ1-1; tentatively, D is TRBD1 (5 bases). CDR1 is SGHRS, CDR2 YFSETQ, per germline. V lost 2 bases to trimming and J lost 5 bases, with 10 bases between them. The CDR3 contains 13 residues. CDR3 coding DNA: TGCGCCAGCAGCTTCGGGACTCGGACTGAAGCTTTCTTT. This encodes CASSFGTRTEAFF.

This clone turned up a few times. The chain employs TRBV6-1 and TRBJ2-2; D possibly corresponds to TRBD1 (5 bases). The CDR3 spans 12 residues. The V end lost 6 bases, the J end lost 3 bases, and 5 bases lay between the germline ends. CDR1 is MNHNS, CDR2 SASEGT, per germline. CDR3 in DNA: TGTGCCAGCAGACAGGACACCGGGGAGCTGTTTTTT. It specifies CASRQDTGELFF.

The chain combines TRBV3-1 (or the pseudogene TRBV3-2) with TRBJ2-7; D uncertain. The CDR3 loop spans 12 amino acids. The V gene's germline CDR1 is LGHDT and CDR2 YNNKEL (reference sequence). V gave up 4 bases and J gave up 4 bases, with 8 bases separating them. CDR3 sequence (DNA): TGTGCCAGCAGCCCTAGGTGGTACGAGCAGTACTTC. It encodes CASSPRWYEQYF.

The chain links TRBV29-1 to TRBJ2-1; TRBD2 agrees at 8 bases. Looked up from germline, CDR1 is SQVTM and CDR2 is ANQGSEA. Trimming cost V 6 bases and J 6 bases; bases outside gene matches: 4. The CDR3 is made up of 12 amino acids. The chain's CDR3 is CSVLRGGNEQFF. CDR3 sequence (DNA): TGCAGCGTCCTCCGGGGGGGCAATGAGCAGTTCTTC.

The CDR3 region is CAIETSGGAYNEQFF. The CDR3, as DNA: TGTGCCATCGAGACTAGCGGGGGGGCCTACAATGAGCAGTTCTTC. This chain links TRBV10-3 with TRBJ2-1; 14 bases line up with TRBD2. This CDR3 region has 15 residues. V lost 8 bases to trimming and J lost 2 bases; unmatched junction nucleotides: 2. CDR1 and CDR2 from the germline V gene are ENHRY and SYGVKD.

The CDR3: CASSPGLVTGELFF. The DNA for the CDR3 is TGTGCCAGCAGCCCGGGACTAGTCACCGGGGAGCTGTTTTTT. This rearrangement joins TRBV3-1 (or the pseudogene TRBV3-2) to TRBJ2-2, with TRBD2 matching over 8 bases. The CDR3 covers 14 residues. Germline trimming cut 4 bases from V and 4 bases from J; bases unmatched to any gene: 2. Germline CDR1 and CDR2: LGHDT and YNNKEL (reference sequence).

The chain carries TRBV19 and TRBJ1-4, with a tentative D call TRBD1 (6 bases). Per the germline V gene, CDR1 is LNHDA and CDR2 is SQIVND (reference sequence). V was clipped by 6 bases and J by 6 bases, with 14 bases between them. The CDR3 has 14 amino acids. CDR3 protein: CASRRGGSDEKLFF. The CDR3 nucleotides are TGTGCCAGTAGAAGAGGGGGTTCGGATGAAAAACTGTTTTTT.

The chain couples TRBV11-2 to TRBJ2-1; D gene ambiguous. Trimming removed 5 bases at V and 8 bases at J, with 10 bases between. The CDR3 spans 12 residues. CDR1 SGHAT and CDR2 FQNNGV come from the germline V gene. The CDR3 reads CASSREVYEQFF. As DNA, the CDR3 is TGTGCCAGCAGCAGAGAGGTCTATGAGCAGTTCTTC.

V gene TRBV10-1 combines with J gene TRBJ2-3, with D tentatively TRBD2 (6 bases). CDR3 size: 15 residues. The germline V gene has CDR1 WNHNN and CDR2 SYGVQD (reference sequence). Trimming shortened V by 3 bases and J by 5 bases, and 15 bases separated the two germline ends. The CDR3 loop reads CASSEIAEKQDTQYF. In nucleotides, the CDR3 is TGCGCCAGCAGTGAAATAGCGGAGAAACAAGATACGCAGTATTTT.

The CDR3 region is CAWSGSQGQPQHF. The CDR3 region has the DNA TGTGCCTGGAGTGGATCTCAGGGGCAGCCCCAGCATTTT. V usage is TRBV30 and J usage is TRBJ1-5; maybe TRBD1 (6 bases). CDR1 and CDR2 (germline): GTSNPN, SVGIG (reference sequence). Trimming removed 1 base from V and 7 bases from J, with 11 bases in between. The CDR3 is made up of 13 amino acids.

This clone was counted between two and nine times. The chain combines TRBV2 with TRBJ2-7; tentatively, D is TRBD2 (6 bases). Trimming took off 7 bases at V and 7 bases at J, with 20 bases between the two ends. Germline V gene lookup returns CDR1 SNHLY and CDR2 FYNNEI. The length of the CDR3 is 14 residues. In DNA, the CDR3 is TGTGCCAGCACATCGGGACTCCTCTCTTGGGAGCAGTACTTC. This gives the protein CASTSGLLSWEQYF.

The chain couples TRBV30 to TRBJ2-4; D may be TRBD1 (5 bases). Germline lookup yields CDR1 GTSNPN and CDR2 SVGIG (reference sequence). The V gene lost 0 bases and the J gene lost 0 bases, with 9 bases spanning the gap. The CDR3 totals 15 residues. CDR3 amino acids: CAWSVGQLAKNIQYF. CDR3 nucleotide sequence: TGTGCCTGGAGTGTAGGACAACTAGCCAAAAACATTCAGTACTTC. Using reference TRBV30 and TRBJ2-4 for the parts outside the CDR3, the full variable domain is SQTIHQWPATLVQPVGSPLSLECTVEGTSNPNLYWYRQAAGRGLQLLFYSVGIGQISSEVPQNLSASRPQDRQFILSSKKLLLSDSGFYLCAWSVGQLAKNIQYFGAGTRLSVL.

This rearrangement joins TRBV4-1 to TRBJ2-7; maybe TRBD1 (6 bases). The germline CDR1 and CDR2 sequences are MGHRA and YSYEKL. V lost 0 bases and J 1 base, leaving 16 bases between the germline ends. The CDR3 spans 17 residues. The CDR3 region is CASSQDPRDIGSYEQYF. CDR3 in DNA: TGCGCCAGCAGCCAAGACCCCAGGGACATCGGATCCTACGAGCAGTACTTC.

The V gene is TRBV5-4, the J gene TRBJ2-1; the D gene is possibly TRBD2 (6 bases). This CDR3 has 17 residues. V gave up 4 bases and J gave up 0 bases, with 17 bases separating them. CDR1 is SGHNT and CDR2 is YYREEE in the germline V gene (reference sequence). CDR3 sequence (DNA): TGTGCCAGCAGCCTCACTAAGGCAGCGGGCTCCTACAATGAGCAGTTCTTC. Translation: CASSLTKAAGSYNEQFF.

V is TRBV7-8 and J is TRBJ2-2, with TRBD2 as a possible D gene (6 bases). V was shortened by 8 bases and J by 1 base, with 17 bases between the two germline ends. Germline CDR1 is SGHVS and CDR2 is FQNEAQ. CDR3 length: 16 amino acids. CDR3 nucleotides: TGTGCCAGCTCCCCCTTGGGGGGAGGGAACACCGGGGAGCTGTTTTTT. Protein: CASSPLGGGNTGELFF.